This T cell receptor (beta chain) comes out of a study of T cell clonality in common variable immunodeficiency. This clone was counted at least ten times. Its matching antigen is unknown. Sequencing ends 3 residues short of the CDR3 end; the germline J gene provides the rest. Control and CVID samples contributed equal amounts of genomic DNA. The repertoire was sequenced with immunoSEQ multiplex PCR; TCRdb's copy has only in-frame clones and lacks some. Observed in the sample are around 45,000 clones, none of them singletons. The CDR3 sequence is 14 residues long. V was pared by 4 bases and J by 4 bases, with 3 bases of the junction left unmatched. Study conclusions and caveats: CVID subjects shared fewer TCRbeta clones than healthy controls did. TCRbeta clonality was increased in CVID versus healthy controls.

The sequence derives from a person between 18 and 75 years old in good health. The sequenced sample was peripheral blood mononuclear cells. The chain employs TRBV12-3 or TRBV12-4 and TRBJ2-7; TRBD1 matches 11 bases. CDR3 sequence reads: CASSWTGGAYEQYF. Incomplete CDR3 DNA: TGTGCCAGCAGTTGGACAGGGGGCGCTTACGAG.